This is a list of T cell receptor beta chains from one sample in a study of T cell responses to AZD1222 COVID-19 vaccine. Some clones are missing from TCRdb's copy, which holds only in-frame ones; the method was immunoSEQ multiplex PCR. Among over 75,000 clones listed, approximately 92% were seen once. The sample was peripheral blood, taken on day 0 of AZD1222 vaccination. These receptors were obtained from an adult in good health. Each CDR3 is given with its conserved first and last residue. The order of the fields is D gene, clone size, V gene, J gene, CDR3 DNA, CDR3 protein. The D gene is left open where the match is weak. A row's size may be missing; if present it is once, few, many or a size class.

D: .
size: .
V: TRBV9
J: TRBJ2-5
DNA: TGTGCCAGCAGCATAGCTGGGGAGACCCAGTACTTC
CDR3: CASSIAGETQYF

D: .
size: many
V: TRBV6-5
J: TRBJ1-2
DNA: TGTGCCAGCACCACACCCCCCTATGGCTACACCTTC
CDR3: CASTTPPYGYTF

D: TRBD2
size: .
V: TRBV9
J: TRBJ2-7
DNA: TGTGCCAGCAGCGTAACCGGGACTAGCGGGATCCGCGAGCAGTACTTC
CDR3: CASSVTGTSGIREQYF

D: .
size: .
V: TRBV6-5
J: TRBJ2-3
DNA: TGTGCCAGCAGCCGGACTGACAGTTGGACAGATACGCAGTATTTT
CDR3: CASSRTDSWTDTQYF

D: TRBD1
size: .
V: TRBV19
J: TRBJ2-1
DNA: TGTGCCAGTACTTATCCAGGGGGCTCCTACAATGAGCAGTTCTTC
CDR3: CASTYPGGSYNEQFF

D: .
size: .
V: TRBV12-5
J: TRBJ1-2
DNA: TGTGCTAGTGGTTTGGTCACAGGAATTAGGGACTATGGCTACACCTTC
CDR3: CASGLVTGIRDYGYTF

D: .
size: .
V: TRBV6-5
J: TRBJ1-4
DNA: TGTGCCAGCAGGGACTTCAGGGCACGAGGAAAACTGTTTTTT
CDR3: CASRDFRARGKLFF

D: .
size: .
V: TRBV25-1
J: TRBJ2-1
DNA: TGTGCCAGCAGTGGCCCGGACAGGGAAAGGGGGAGGGACAATGAGCAGTTCTTC
CDR3: CASSGPDRERGRDNEQFF

D: .
size: .
V: TRBV6-6
J: TRBJ1-2
DNA: TGTGCCAGCACCGCCTCCTTAGGCTACACCTTC
CDR3: CASTASLGYTF

D: TRBD2
size: .
V: TRBV5-1
J: TRBJ2-2
DNA: TGCGCCAGCAGCTTAGGGACTAGCGGAAACACCGGGGAGCTGTTTTTT
CDR3: CASSLGTSGNTGELFF

D: TRBD1
size: .
V: TRBV4-1
J: TRBJ1-1
DNA: TGCGCCAGCAGCCCCGTGGGACAGAAGAACACTGAAGCTTTCTTT
CDR3: CASSPVGQKNTEAFF

D: .
size: .
V: TRBV19
J: TRBJ2-6
DNA: TGTGCCAGTAGTATAAAGGCCGGGGGCGAACCTCGGGCCAACGTCCTGACTTTC
CDR3: CASSIKAGGEPRANVLTF

D: .
size: .
V: TRBV7-9
J: TRBJ1-1
DNA: TGTGCCAGCAGCTCACAGGGTTACACTGAAGCTTTCTTT
CDR3: CASSSQGYTEAFF

D: TRBD2
size: .
V: TRBV30
J: TRBJ2-7
DNA: TGTGCCTGGAGTGGGCTAGCGGGAGGAAAATACGAGCAGTACTTC
CDR3: CAWSGLAGGKYEQYF

D: TRBD1
size: .
V: TRBV5-5
J: TRBJ2-1
DNA: TGTGCCAGCAGCGAAACCCCGAGTAGGACAGGGGGTGAGCAGTTCTTC
CDR3: CASSETPSRTGGEQFF

D: .
size: .
V: TRBV7-2
J: TRBJ2-7
DNA: TGTGCCAGCAGCTGGGGGATTAATTACGAGCAGTACTTC
CDR3: CASSWGINYEQYF

D: TRBD1
size: .
V: TRBV25-1
J: TRBJ1-1
DNA: TGTGCCACATCGGGACAGGGTGCCAGTGAAGCTTTCTTT
CDR3: CATSGQGASEAFF

D: TRBD2
size: .
V: TRBV19
J: TRBJ2-3
DNA: TGTGCCAGTAGTACCATAGCGGGAGGCTTCGCAGATACGCAGTATTTT
CDR3: CASSTIAGGFADTQYF

D: .
size: once
V: TRBV5-1
J: TRBJ2-1
DNA: TGCGCCAGCAGCTTGAGAGGGGAAACCTACAATGAGCAGTTCTTC
CDR3: CASSLRGETYNEQFF

D: .
size: .
V: TRBV7-9
J: TRBJ2-5
DNA: TGTGCCAGCAGCCCAGGGCCGACGAAGGCGGAGACCCAGTACTTC
CDR3: CASSPGPTKAETQYF

D: .
size: once
V: TRBV12-3/TRBV12-4
J: TRBJ1-1
DNA: TGTGCCAGCAGTCCTCCAGGGCTAACTGAAGCTTTCTTT
CDR3: CASSPPGLTEAFF

D: TRBD1
size: .
V: TRBV11-2
J: TRBJ2-7
DNA: TGTGCCAGCAGCTTAGATCTGGGACAGGGGAGCTCCTACGAGCAGTACTTC
CDR3: CASSLDLGQGSSYEQYF

D: .
size: .
V: TRBV7-2
J: TRBJ2-7
DNA: TGTGCCAGCAGCTCTAATCCGGGACCTAGCTCGTACGAGCAGTACTTC
CDR3: CASSSNPGPSSYEQYF

D: .
size: .
V: TRBV19
J: TRBJ2-3
DNA: TGTGCCAGTAGTCCCCGGGTGGCGGATTTCACAGATACGCAGTATTTT
CDR3: CASSPRVADFTDTQYF

D: .
size: few
V: TRBV4-2
J: TRBJ2-7
DNA: TGTGCCAGCAGCCAAGATATGGGAGTGGGCGAGCAGTACTTC
CDR3: CASSQDMGVGEQYF

D: TRBD1
size: .
V: TRBV2
J: TRBJ2-7
DNA: TGTGCCAGCACCGGCCTGGACAGGGAACCCTACGAGCAGTACTTC
CDR3: CASTGLDREPYEQYF

D: TRBD1
size: .
V: TRBV19
J: TRBJ1-2
DNA: TGTGCCAGTAGTATAGTGGGACAGAATCCTTATGGCTACACCTTC
CDR3: CASSIVGQNPYGYTF

D: .
size: .
V: TRBV6-2/TRBV6-3
J: TRBJ2-7
DNA: TGTGCCAGCAGCCCCTACGAGGCAGGTGGGGGATACGAGCAGTACTTC
CDR3: CASSPYEAGGGYEQYF

D: .
size: .
V: TRBV3-1/TRBV3-2
J: TRBJ2-6
DNA: TGTGCCAGCAGCCAAGAAGCGCCTGGGGCCAACGTCCTGACTTTC
CDR3: CASSQEAPGANVLTF